This T cell receptor (beta chain) is from a study of T cell responses to AZD1222 COVID-19 vaccine. Study-level results: Spike-specific TCRs gained breadth and depth after people received two AZD1222 doses. The study identified only a handful of AZD1222 recipients as seropositive at baseline.

The CDR3 contains 12 residues. From germline, CDR1 is SGDLS and CDR2 YYNGEE. Trimming removed 0 bases at V and 7 bases at J, with 7 bases between. As for this clone: Antigen unknown. Other DNA sequences from this sample encode an identical CDR3 as well.

Data came from immunoSEQ multiplex PCR; TCRdb stores just in-frame clones and leaves some out. The sample carries 130,000 or so clones, 80% to 90% recorded once. The chain employs TRBV9 and TRBJ1-2, with D hard to call. This TCR derives from an adult in good health. Here the sequenced sample was peripheral blood, taken on day 0 of AZD1222 vaccination. CDR3 sequence: CASSVEWGGYTF. The CDR3 nucleotides are TGTGCCAGCAGCGTAGAGTGGGGTGGCTACACCTTC.